This TCR beta chain was sequenced during a study of shared clonotypes between healthy human individuals (TCRdb year 2020). Regarding the study in general: A few men and a couple of women, aged 18 to 49 years, made up the cohort. The study deeply sequenced blood TCR repertoires of several healthy adults to estimate repertoire size and the extent of clonotype sharing between individuals. Different laboratories and diverse techniques were used to prepare libraries and sequence TCR repertoires, to increase sequencing depth and limit assay-specific biases. Between about 0.8 and 8.9 billion PBMCs per donor were obtained by leukapheresis. What the work shows at the level of the full study, not this receptor alone: Sampling was restricted to blood, and TCR repertoires in tissues likely differ from the TCR repertoires found in blood. The genetic and exposure-history diversity represented was limited by the small number of donors. Pairwise subsampling indicated that sequencing depth was expected to affect the degree of clonotype sharing among donors.

The table lists this clone with a count of one. The antigen it binds to is not known. No qualities accompany the bases; no much larger clone lies one base away. TCR CDR3 regions were amplified from genomic DNA by multiplex PCR using the deep immunoSEQ assay. Genomic DNA extracted from each cell subset was distributed evenly over all wells of several immunoSEQ 96-well plates, and each plate served as one replicate. For unsorted PBMC, each replicate PCR was loaded with 250 to 300 ng genomic DNA, equivalent to about 30,000 T cell genomes. Genomic DNA from unsorted PBMC was sequenced over ten immunoSEQ deep assay plates. The purified libraries were quantified using a Qubit 3.0 fluorometer, sized with a Bioanalyzer 2100, and then quantified again using the KAPA Library Quantification kit. A separate single-read 150-cycle Illumina NextSeq 550 flow cell was used to sequence each immunoSEQ 96-well plate. The study's own analysis went as follows. Because the immunoSEQ output held only junctional sequences and lacked quality scores, the filtering could not match the filtering applied to full-length reads. Sequences were annotated with PyIR, a Python wrapper for IgBLAST v1.9, using IMGT germline references to assign V/J genes and CDR3. Any read was removed if the V/J assignment was weak (E-value above 1e-6), the CDR3 was missing, or the read contained stop codons, out-of-frame junctions, or ambiguous translated residues. A V3J clonotype was defined by an identical inferred V gene, J gene, and CDR3 amino acid sequence. Percentage overlap between repertoires was calculated by dividing the number of shared unique clonotypes by the size of the smaller repertoire. RTK rarefaction, the Chao1 estimator, and Recon v2.1 estimates of unobserved clonotypes were used to assess repertoire richness. Held by TCRdb, this immuneACCESS table contains in-frame sequences only and omits some clones. Under half of the omission traces to an unresolved V gene where checked; the cause of the rest is unknown. V and J calls and clone size are those listed in that table; D and trimming were worked out from the DNA. The sample table holds about half a million clones, of which around 79% were seen once. About an eighth of the sample belongs to the ten largest clones.

From the cysteine up to the phenylalanine, the CDR3 has a length of 16 residues. Of all the DNA, just the CDR3 is kept, 48 bases in frame from base 1. V has 3 bases trimmed and J has 5 bases trimmed; junction bases matching no gene number 11. The germline V gene encodes CDR1 LNHNV and CDR2 YYDKDF (reference sequence). Healthy HIV-negative adults with no recently reported acute infections or vaccinations were included as donors. Every donor was a Caucasian adult living in Nashville, Tennessee, USA. For unsorted samples, tens of millions of PBMCs were counted, and genomic DNA was extracted using the QIAamp DNA Blood Mini kit. Blood was obtained by leukapheresis, after which PBMCs were separated by Ficoll-Histopaque density gradient centrifugation and cryopreserved in liquid nitrogen vapor phase.

The V and J genes are TRBV15 and TRBJ2-3, and 7 bases in between align with TRBD2. This clonotype originated in a woman aged 40 to 55 in good health. Some clones in this sample may be carry-over from other donors' samples. The sequenced sample consisted of PBMCs. The CDR3 sequence is CATSRMGGSNLDTQYF. The bases are TGTGCCACCAGCAGGATGGGAGGGTCCAACTTAGATACGCAGTATTTT. The reference TRBV15 and TRBJ2-3 proteins fill in what lies around the CDR3, so the full variable domain reads DAMVIQNPRYQVTQFGKPVTLSCSQTLNHNVMYWYQQKSSQAPKLLFHYYDKDFNNEADTPDNFQSRRPNTSFCFLDIRSPGLGDTAMYLCATSRMGGSNLDTQYFGPGTRLTVL.